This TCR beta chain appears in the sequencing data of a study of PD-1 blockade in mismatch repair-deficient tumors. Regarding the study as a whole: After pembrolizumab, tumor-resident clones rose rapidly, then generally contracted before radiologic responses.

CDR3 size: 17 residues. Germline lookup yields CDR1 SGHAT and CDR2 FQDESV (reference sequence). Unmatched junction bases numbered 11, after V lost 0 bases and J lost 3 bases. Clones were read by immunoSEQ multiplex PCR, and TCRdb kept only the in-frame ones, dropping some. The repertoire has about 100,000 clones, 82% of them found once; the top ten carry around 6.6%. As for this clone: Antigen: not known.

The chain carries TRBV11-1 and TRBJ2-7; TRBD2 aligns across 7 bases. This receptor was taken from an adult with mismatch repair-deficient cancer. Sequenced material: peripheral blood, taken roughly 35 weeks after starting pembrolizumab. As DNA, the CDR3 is TGTGCCAGCAGCTTAGCGCGTGCGGGAGAGTCGTTCTACGAGCAGTACTTC. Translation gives CASSLARAGESFYEQYF.